These 13 T cell receptor beta chains were all obtained from the same sample, sequenced in a study of cytomegalovirus exposure and HLA in healthy donors. Use of 60 Vbeta and 13 Jbeta primers characterized the PCR. Produced via immunoSEQ multiplex PCR; TCRdb's table is partial and in-frame only. The ten most abundant clones cover about 0.74% of a sample with over 150,000 clones. The sample was PBMCs. All receptors come from a boy aged 5-17 years in good health and CMV-seronegative.

The chain is built from TRBV7-9 and TRBJ1-2; D is undetermined. V was shortened by 5 bases and J by 8 bases, with 12 bases between the two germline ends. The CDR3 loop spans 12 amino acids. Germline V gene data show CDR1 as SEHNR and CDR2 as FQNEAQ (reference sequence). The CDR3 reads CASSPTGKGYTF. The CDR3 bases are TGTGCCAGCAGCCCAACCGGGAAAGGCTACACCTTC.

The CDR3 DNA is TGTGCCAGCAGCGGGACAGGAGCTGGAGGCTACGAGCAGTACTTC. Encoded protein: CASSGTGAGGYEQYF. V gene TRBV5-6 combines with J gene TRBJ2-7; 8 bases line up with TRBD1. CDR1 and CDR2 from the germline V gene are SGHDT and YYEEEE. Trimming removed 4 bases from V and 3 bases from J; junction bases left unmatched: 9. The length of the CDR3 is 15 residues.

The gene calls are TRBV19 and TRBJ1-4, with 7 nucleotides matching TRBD1. V dropped 9 bases and J dropped 5; count of bases not matched to a gene: 6. CDR3 length equals 13 residues. Germline V gene lookup returns CDR1 LNHDA and CDR2 SQIVND (reference sequence). The CDR3 region is CASQDRWNEKLFF. As DNA, the CDR3 is TGTGCCAGCCAGGACAGGTGGAATGAAAAACTGTTTTTT.

The chain is built from TRBV27 and TRBJ1-6; TRBD1 might be the D (5 bases). Germline assignment: CDR1 MNHEY and CDR2 SMNVEV (reference sequence). V lost 7 bases to trimming and J lost 5 bases, with 18 bases between them. The length of the CDR3 is 16 residues. CDR3 nucleotides: TGTGCCAGCACCCTAAATTTGGGGCGGAATAATTCACCCCTCCACTTT. This encodes CASTLNLGRNNSPLHF.

The chain couples TRBV21-1 to TRBJ2-4; the D call in the table, TRBD1, was not verified against the DNA. TRBV21-1 is listed as a pseudogene. The CDR3 extends over 15 amino acids. CDR3 protein: CASSRGGPQGPIQYF. As DNA, the CDR3 is TGTGCCAGCAGCAGAGGTGGGCCCCAGGGCCCCATTCAGTACTTC.

The chain joins TRBV27 to TRBJ2-5, with a possible D match to TRBD2 (7 bases). Germline values: CDR1 MNHEY, CDR2 SMNVEV (reference sequence). Trimming removed 8 bases from V and 4 bases from J, with 14 bases in between. CDR3 length: 13 amino acids. The CDR3 DNA follows: TGTGCCAGCGCCGAGGGGGGGCGAGAGACCCAGTACTTC. This translates into CASAEGGRETQYF.

The V gene is TRBV19, the J gene TRBJ1-5, with a tentative D call TRBD1 (6 bases). Germline CDR1 LNHDA, CDR2 SQIVND (reference sequence). V was shortened by 3 bases and J by 3 bases, with 15 bases between the two germline ends. CDR3 length equals 16 residues. CDR3: CASSMPGHLFNQPQHF. DNA for the CDR3: TGTGCCAGTAGTATGCCGGGACACTTATTCAATCAGCCCCAGCATTTT. Variable domain in full (rest from reference TRBV19 and TRBJ1-5): DGGITQSPKYLFRKEGQNVTLSCEQNLNHDAMYWYRQDPGQGLRLIYYSQIVNDFQKGDIAEGYSVSREKKESFPLTVTSAQKNPTAFYLCASSMPGHLFNQPQHFGDGTRLSIL.

The J gene is TRBJ2-7, the V gene TRBV5-1; perhaps TRBD1 as D (6 bases). Trimming cost V 4 bases and J 9 bases, with 14 bases left between them. CDR3 length: 12 amino acids. In germline, CDR1 is SGHRS, CDR2 YFSETQ. The CDR3 reads CASSQDSLGQYF. The CDR3 region has the DNA TGCGCCAGCAGCCAGGACAGCCTGGGGCAGTACTTC. The full variable domain, its missing parts supplied by reference TRBV5-1 and TRBJ2-7, is KAGVTQTPRYLIKTRGQQVTLSCSPISGHRSVSWYQQTPGQGLQFLFEYFSETQRNKGNFPGRFSGRQFSNSRSEMNVSTLELGDSALYLCASSQDSLGQYFGPGTRLTVT.

The rearrangement joins TRBV10-1 to TRBJ2-1; possibly TRBD2 for D (6 bases). The germline gives CDR1 WNHNN, CDR2 SYGVQD (reference sequence). Trimming pared 6 bases from V and 8 bases from J, leaving 11 bases between. The length of the CDR3 is 12 residues. The CDR3 DNA reads as TGCGCCAGCAGCTTGGGGGAGGATGAGCAGTTCTTC. Residues: CASSLGEDEQFF.

The gene calls are TRBV12-5 and TRBJ2-6; D may be TRBD2 (7 bases). Germline CDR1 reads LGHNT; CDR2 reads FRNRAP. The CDR3 has 18 amino acids. V lost 1 base and J lost 0, with 13 bases in between. The CDR3 region has the DNA TGTGCTAGTGGTTTGGGAACAGGGAGGGACTCTGGGGCCAACGTCCTGACTTTC. Translating gives CASGLGTGRDSGANVLTF.

V and J are TRBV14 and TRBJ1-2; D is unclear. Per germline, CDR1 SGHDN and CDR2 FVKESK. The CDR3 has 12 amino acids. V lost 4 bases and J 3 bases, leaving 6 bases between the germline ends. The CDR3 region is CASSLDYYGYTF. The DNA for the CDR3 is TGTGCCAGCAGCCTAGACTACTATGGCTACACCTTC.

This chain connects TRBV11-2 to TRBJ2-3; 7 bases align to TRBD2. Unmatched junction bases numbered 6, after V lost 6 bases and J lost 0 bases. Per germline, CDR1 SGHAT and CDR2 FQNNGV. There are 15 residues in the CDR3. CDR3 region: CASSAGDFSTDTQYF. The CDR3 DNA follows: TGTGCCAGCAGTGCGGGGGACTTTAGCACAGATACGCAGTATTTT.

The V call is TRBV6-5, the J call TRBJ1-2; 8 bases are a match to TRBD1. Germline loops: CDR1 MNHEY, CDR2 SVGAGI. V was pared by 7 bases and J by 8 bases, with 6 bases of the junction left unmatched. CDR3 length: 12 amino acids. The CDR3 spells CASTRQGRGYTF. Here the CDR3 DNA reads TGTGCCAGCACTCGACAGGGGCGAGGCTACACCTTC.